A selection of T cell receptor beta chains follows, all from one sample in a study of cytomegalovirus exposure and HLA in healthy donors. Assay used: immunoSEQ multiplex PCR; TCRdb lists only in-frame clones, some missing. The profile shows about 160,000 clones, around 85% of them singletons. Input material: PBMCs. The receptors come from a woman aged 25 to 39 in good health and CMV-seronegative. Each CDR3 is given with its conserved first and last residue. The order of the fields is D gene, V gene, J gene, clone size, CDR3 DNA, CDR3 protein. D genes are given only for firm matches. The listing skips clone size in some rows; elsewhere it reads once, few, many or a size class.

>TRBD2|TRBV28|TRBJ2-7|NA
TGTGCCAGCAGTTTAGGCGGCGCGGGAGGTAACGAGCAGTACTTC
CASSLGGAGGNEQYF
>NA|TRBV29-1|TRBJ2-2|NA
TGCAGCGTTGGGGGGGGCGCGAACACCGGGGAGCTGTTTTTT
CSVGGGANTGELFF
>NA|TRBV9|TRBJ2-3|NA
TGTGCCAGCAGCGTCTGGGGCTTAGGCGATACGCAGTATTTT
CASSVWGLGDTQYF
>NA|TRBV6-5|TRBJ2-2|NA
TGTGCCAGCAGCCGAGGACTGATAACCGGGGAGCTGTTTTTT
CASSRGLITGELFF
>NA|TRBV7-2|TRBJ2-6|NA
TGTGCCAGCAGCTTATTTGGTGCTGGGGCCAACGTCCTGACTTTC
CASSLFGAGANVLTF
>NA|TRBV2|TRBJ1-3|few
TGTGCCAGCAGTGCCGGAAACACCATATATTTT
CASSAGNTIYF
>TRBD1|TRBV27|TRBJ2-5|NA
TGTGCCAGCAGCAGCTCGGGACAGGTTTTAAGAGAGACCCAGTACTTC
CASSSSGQVLRETQYF
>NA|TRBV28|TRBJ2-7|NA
TGTGCCAGCAGCCCAGGGGGGGCCTACGAGCAGTACTTC
CASSPGGAYEQYF
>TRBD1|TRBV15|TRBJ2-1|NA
TGTGCCACCAGCAGAGGACAGGGGGCCGTTAATGAGCAGTTCTTC
CATSRGQGAVNEQFF
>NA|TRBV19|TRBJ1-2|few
TGTGCCAGTAGTATCTGGACGCATGGCTACACCTTC
CASSIWTHGYTF
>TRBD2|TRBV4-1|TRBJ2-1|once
TGCGCCAGCAGCCAAGAATCTAGCGGGAATGAGCAGTTCTTC
CASSQESSGNEQFF
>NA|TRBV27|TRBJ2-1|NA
TGTGCCAGCAGTTTACCAGGTTCTAGGCCCAATGAGCAGTTCTTC
CASSLPGSRPNEQFF
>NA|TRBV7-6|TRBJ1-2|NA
TGTGCCAGCAGCCTTGAAGGACATTCTAACTATGGCTACACCTTC
CASSLEGHSNYGYTF
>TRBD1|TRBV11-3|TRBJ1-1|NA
TGTGCCAGCAGCTTAGGCGGGACAGGGGAACCTGAAGCTTTCTTT
CASSLGGTGEPEAFF
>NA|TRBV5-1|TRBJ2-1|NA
TGCGCCAGCAGCTTGGTAGGCGACAATGAGCAGTTCTTC
CASSLVGDNEQFF
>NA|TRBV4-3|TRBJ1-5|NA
TGCGCCAGCAGCCAAGATTTAGGGCAGTATAGCAATCAGCCCCAGCATTTT
CASSQDLGQYSNQPQHF
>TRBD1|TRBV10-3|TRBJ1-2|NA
TGTGCCATCAGCTTCGGACAGGACTATGGCTACACCTTC
CAISFGQDYGYTF
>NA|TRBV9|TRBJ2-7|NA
TGTGCCAGCAGCGCTACCGGGACAAATTCCTACGAGCAGTACTTC
CASSATGTNSYEQYF
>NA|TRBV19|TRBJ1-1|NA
TGTGCCAGTACTCTGGACGCTACTGAAGCTTTCTTT
CASTLDATEAFF
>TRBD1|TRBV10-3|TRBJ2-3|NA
TGTGCCACCGTAGGACAGGACAGCACAGATACGCAGTATTTT
CATVGQDSTDTQYF
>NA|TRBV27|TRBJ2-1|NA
TGTGCCAGCAGTTTACAGGGGGGGGTGCAGTTCTTC
CASSLQGGVQFF
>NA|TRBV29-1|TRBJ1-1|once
TGCAGCGTCCCGGGGGAGGGGTGGACTGAAGCTTTCTTT
CSVPGEGWTEAFF
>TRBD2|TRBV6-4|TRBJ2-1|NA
TGTGCCAGCAGCTCGAGCGGGGGGAATAAATACAATGAGCAGTTCTTC
CASSSSGGNKYNEQFF